Shown below are 21 T cell receptor beta chains from a single sample sequenced in a study of regulatory T cells in long-lasting Graves disease. Time point in this sample: newly diagnosed GD, antithyroid drugs for less than 3 months. With RNA extracted from PBMCs as input, the TCR library was made. With iRepertoire HTBI primers and Arm-PCR of CDR3 regions, TCR beta libraries were built. TCRdb recomputed calls from the multiplex PCR reads with MiXCR, one row per CDR3 protein. Of hundreds of thousands of distinct CDR3 sequences detected, 16% appear once; the ten largest clones hold 25%. These sequences were also reported in another study, on T cells in Graves' hyperthyroidism and ophthalmopathy.

Sequenced here: peripheral blood mononuclear cells (PBMCs), sampled at new diagnosis, from a patient treated with antithyroid drugs. The receptors here all came from a woman aged 40-60 years with Graves disease.

This clonotype appeared many times. This chain uses TRBV18 with TRBJ1-1, with 9 bases identical to TRBD1. Germline assignment: CDR1 KGHSH and CDR2 LQKENI. The CDR3 has 14 residues. With V trimmed by 3 bases and J by 3 bases, 2 bases remained unmatched. CDR3 sequence (DNA): TGTGCCAGCTCACCTGACAGGGGGTACACTGAAGCTTTCTTT. Protein sequence: CASSPDRGYTEAFF.

There are many counts of this clonotype. The V and J genes are TRBV3-1 and TRBJ2-1; D possibly corresponds to TRBD1 (6 bases). The germline CDR1 and CDR2 sequences are LGHDT and YNNKEL (reference sequence). The CDR3 loop spans 12 amino acids. V lost 4 bases and J lost 6, with 7 bases in between. This CDR3 reads CASSRDTNEQFF. CDR3 sequence (DNA): TGTGCCAGCAGCCGGGACACCAATGAGCAGTTCTTC.

This clonotype was seen many times. The V call is TRBV12-3 or TRBV12-4, the J call TRBJ1-6, with D possibly matching TRBD1 (6 bases). This CDR3 comprises 15 residues. V gave up 6 bases and J gave up 6 bases, with 15 bases separating them. The CDR3 region is CASSEGGIGNSPLHF. The CDR3 nucleotides read TGTGCCAGCAGCGAGGGGGGAATTGGTAATTCACCCCTCCACTTT.

The chain is built from TRBV19 and TRBJ1-2, with D hard to call. Germline assignment: CDR1 LNHDA and CDR2 SQIVND (reference sequence). Trimming removed 3 bases from V and 7 bases from J, with 9 bases in between. This CDR3 spans 12 amino acids. DNA for the CDR3: TGTGCCAGTAGTATCAAGGTCGGTGGCTACACCTTC. Translating it yields CASSIKVGGYTF.

This clonotype was seen many times. The V and J genes are TRBV2 and TRBJ1-6; unclear D gene. Per germline, CDR1 SNHLY and CDR2 FYNNEI. Trimming cost V 6 bases and J 5 bases, with 14 bases left between them. The CDR3 has 15 amino acids. This CDR3 reads CASRGLRGDNSPLHF. CDR3 nucleotides: TGTGCCAGCAGGGGTTTACGGGGAGATAATTCACCCCTCCACTTT.

Many counts were recorded for this clonotype. V usage is TRBV2 and J usage is TRBJ2-1; no firm D call. Germline V CDR1 and CDR2: SNHLY, FYNNEI. Trimming took 8 bases from V and 6 from J, leaving 11 bases between them. The CDR3 contains 12 residues. This CDR3 reads CASRWQSNEQFF. The CDR3 DNA reads TGTGCCAGCCGGTGGCAGTCCAATGAGCAGTTCTTC.

This clonotype was observed at least ten times. The rearrangement uses TRBV12-3 or TRBV12-4 and TRBJ2-1; TRBD1 aligns across 10 bases. The CDR3 runs to 16 residues. Trimming cost V 6 bases and J 4 bases; bases outside gene matches: 9. This CDR3 reads CASRREGDRGYNEQFF. For the CDR3, the DNA is TGTGCCAGCAGACGTGAAGGGGACAGGGGATACAATGAGCAGTTCTTC.

The chain uses TRBV15 and TRBJ2-1, with D perhaps being TRBD1 or TRBD2 (6 bases each). The germline V and J ends were trimmed by 3 bases and 7 bases, with 16 bases remaining between them. The CDR3 sequence is 15 residues long. Germline CDR1 and CDR2: LNHNV and YYDKDF (reference sequence). The CDR3 loop is CATSRPGASSNEQFF. Here the CDR3 DNA reads TGTGCCACCAGCAGGCCGGGGGCCTCAAGTAATGAGCAGTTCTTC.

This clonotype was counted ten times or more. The chain is built from TRBV13 and TRBJ2-1; perhaps D is TRBD1 or TRBD2 (5 bases each). The germline gives CDR1 PRHDT, CDR2 FYEKMQ (reference sequence). V was pared by 6 bases and J by 13 bases, with 16 bases between. The CDR3 runs to 12 residues. CDR3 amino acids: CASSRRGAGQFF. CDR3 nucleotide sequence: TGTGCCAGCAGTCGAAGAGGGGCGGGTCAGTTCTTC.

This clonotype was seen at least ten times. The V call is TRBV6-9, the J call TRBJ1-2; no reliable D call. Germline V gene data show CDR1 as MNHGY and CDR2 as SVAAGI. This CDR3 spans 14 amino acids. Trimming removed 3 bases at V and 8 bases at J, with 16 bases between. CDR3 sequence (DNA): TGTGCCAGCAGTTACTCTCATACTCCGGGAGGCTACACCTTC. It yields the protein CASSYSHTPGGYTF.

This sequence joins TRBV19 and TRBJ1-1, with TRBD1 as a possible D gene (6 bases). V dropped 3 bases and J dropped 3 bases, with 14 bases sitting between them. Germline V gene lookup returns CDR1 LNHDA and CDR2 SQIVND (reference sequence). The CDR3 runs to 15 residues. CDR3 DNA: TGTGCCAGTAGTATCTGGGGGGCGGACGACACTGAAGCTTTCTTT. This sequence encodes CASSIWGADDTEAFF.

J is TRBJ1-2 and V is TRBV5-1; a possible D gene is TRBD1 (6 bases). Germline values: CDR1 SGHRS, CDR2 YFSETQ. This CDR3 region has 15 residues. V was pared by 0 bases and J by 5 bases, with 14 bases between. The CDR3 loop is CASSLEAGGGYGYTF. The CDR3 DNA reads as TGCGCCAGCAGCTTGGAAGCCGGGGGCGGATATGGCTACACCTTC.

Note on this clonotype: No conserved phenylalanine or tryptophan ends this CDR3, so it is likely a read error. V usage is TRBV6-1 and J usage is TRBJ1-4; D unresolved. V was pared by 11 bases and J by 7 bases, with 17 bases between. This CDR3 spans 13 amino acids. Germline CDR1 reads MNHNS; CDR2 reads SASEGT. CDR3 region: CASLTPSGEKLFL. The CDR3, as DNA: TGTGCCTCCTTAACACCCTCGGGTGAAAAACTGTTTCTT.

Only a few counts were recorded for this clonotype. J is TRBJ2-5 and V is TRBV7-8; 7 bases align to TRBD1. Trimming took 3 bases from V and 4 from J; bases not matched to a gene: 5. Looked up from germline, CDR1 is SGHVS and CDR2 is FQNEAQ. The CDR3 spans 14 residues. Written as DNA, the CDR3 is TGTGCCAGCAGCTTGATGGGACAGCGAGAGACCCAGTACTTC. Amino acids: CASSLMGQRETQYF.

This clonotype was counted a few times. The junction departs from germline at one end; a sequencing error may be responsible. The gene calls are TRBV27 and TRBJ1-1; TRBD1 is a possible D gene (6 bases). The germline CDR1 and CDR2 sequences are MNHEY and SMNVEV (reference sequence). There are 11 residues in the CDR3. CDR3 DNA: TGTGCCAGCACCAACAGGGCTGAAGCTCTCTTT. Translation: CASTNRAEALF.

With regard to this clonotype: The junction shows a germline mismatch at one end, possibly a read error. The genes are TRBV11-2 and TRBJ2-7; 10 bases agree with TRBD2. CDR3 length equals 14 residues. Germline CDR1 reads SGHAT; CDR2 reads FQNNGV. The CDR3 sequence: CATSLLAGPYEQYF. The DNA of the CDR3 is TGTGCCACCAGCCTACTAGCGGGGCCCTACGAGCAGTACTTC.

The chain recombines TRBV6-5 with TRBJ1-1, with D uncertain. The CDR3 is made up of 15 amino acids. Germline-derived CDR1 and CDR2 are MNHEY and SVGAGI. The germline V and J ends were trimmed by 2 bases and 0 bases, with 10 bases remaining between them. The chain's CDR3 is CASSYGSTVNTEAFF. CDR3 DNA: TGTGCCAGCAGTTACGGATCGACGGTGAACACTGAAGCTTTCTTT.

This clonotype was observed a few times. The germline gene is not matched at one end of the junction; a read error may be the cause. V is TRBV6-1 and J is TRBJ1-3, with D hard to call. Per the germline V gene, CDR1 is MNHNS and CDR2 is SASEGT. The CDR3 is made up of 15 amino acids. Written as DNA, the CDR3 is TGTGCCAGCGGTGAAGGATTCAAAACCGGAAACACCATATATTTT. Protein sequence: CASGEGFKTGNTIYF.

This clonotype showed up many times. V is TRBV3-1 and J is TRBJ2-2; weak D call: TRBD1 (5 bases). This CDR3 spans 14 amino acids. Germline V gives CDR1 LGHDT, CDR2 YNNKEL (reference sequence). Trimming took 1 base from V and 6 from J, leaving 9 bases between them. The CDR3 bases are TGTGCCAGCAGCCAAGTAGAAGGGGCCGGGGAGCTGTTTTTT. Residues: CASSQVEGAGELFF.

In this sample, this clonotype turned up many times. The chain joins TRBV6-5 to TRBJ2-1; 8 bases line up with TRBD1. The length of the CDR3 is 15 residues. The germline V gene encodes CDR1 MNHEY and CDR2 SVGAGI. V was pared by 4 bases and J by 7 bases, with 9 bases of the junction left unmatched. DNA of the CDR3: TGTGCCAGCAGTTCCCCGGGACAGGTCAAAAATGAGCAGTTCTTC. Its translation is CASSSPGQVKNEQFF.

In this sample, this clonotype turned up many times. V gene TRBV5-1 combines with J gene TRBJ2-2; TRBD2 matches 8 bases. The CDR3 is made up of 16 amino acids. Germline loops: CDR1 SGHRS, CDR2 YFSETQ. V gave up 0 bases and J gave up 2 bases; unmatched junction bases: 3. The CDR3 loop is CASSLDGGANTGELFF. The CDR3 DNA follows: TGCGCCAGCAGCTTGGACGGGGGGGCCAACACCGGGGAGCTGTTTTTT. Based on the CDR3 plus reference TRBV5-1 and TRBJ2-2, the full variable domain is KAGVTQTPRYLIKTRGQQVTLSCSPISGHRSVSWYQQTPGQGLQFLFEYFSETQRNKGNFPGRFSGRQFSNSRSEMNVSTLELGDSALYLCASSLDGGANTGELFFGEGSRLTVL.